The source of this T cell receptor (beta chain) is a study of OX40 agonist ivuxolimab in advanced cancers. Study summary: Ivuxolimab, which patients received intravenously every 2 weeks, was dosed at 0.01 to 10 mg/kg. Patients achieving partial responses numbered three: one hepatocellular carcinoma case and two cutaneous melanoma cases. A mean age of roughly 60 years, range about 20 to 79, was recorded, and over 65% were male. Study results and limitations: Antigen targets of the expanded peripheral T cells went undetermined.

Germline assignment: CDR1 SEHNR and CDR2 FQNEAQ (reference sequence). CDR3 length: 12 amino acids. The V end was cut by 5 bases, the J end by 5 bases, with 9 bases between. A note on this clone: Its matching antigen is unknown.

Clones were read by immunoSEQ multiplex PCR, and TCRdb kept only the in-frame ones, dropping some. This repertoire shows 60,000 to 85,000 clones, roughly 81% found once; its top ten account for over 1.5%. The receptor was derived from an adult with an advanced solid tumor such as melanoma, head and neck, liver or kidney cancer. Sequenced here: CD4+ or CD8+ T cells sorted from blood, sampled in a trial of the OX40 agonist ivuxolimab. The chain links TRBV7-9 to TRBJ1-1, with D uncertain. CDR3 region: CASSPTGTEAFF. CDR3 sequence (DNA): TGTGCCAGCAGCCCCACGGGGACTGAAGCTTTCTTT.